The clone carrying this T cell receptor beta chain was detected only a few times. These data come from a study of blood T cell repertoires in COVID-19. Whole-study context: Sites in the United States, Italy and Spain provided acute and convalescent COVID-19 samples. PBMCs, B-cell-depleted T cells, or T cells were the source of the cDNA or gDNA that made up the material.

The germline V gene encodes CDR1 KGHDR and CDR2 SFDVKD. The CDR3 is 13 amino acids. The germline V and J ends were trimmed by 5 bases and 1 base, with 7 bases remaining between them. Per the study methods: Estimated nucleated cell counts came from reference gene primer amplification. Sequenced by immunoSEQ multiplex PCR; TCRdb stores in-frame clones only, minus some. V, J and clone size are those of that table, while D and trimming were read from the DNA. Here the sample spans fewer than 250,000 clones, roughly 80% being singletons. V and J are TRBV24-1 and TRBJ1-1; D may be TRBD1 (5 bases). This sequence was found in a woman aged 40 to 49 with active or convalescent COVID-19. Sequenced input: peripheral blood. The CDR3 nucleotides read TGTGCCACCAGTGGACAGCAGAACACTGAAGCTTTCTTT. Protein sequence: CATSGQQNTEAFF.